Listed below are T cell receptor beta chains from one sample, sequenced in a study of blood T cells in healthy people across ages. TCRdb independently ran MiXCR on the 5' RACE reads; one entry per CDR3 protein. The sample records 890,000 or so distinct CDR3 sequences, 62% being singletons. The sample consisted of blood. These receptor sequences come from a man aged 30-40 years in good health. Each CDR3 is given with its conserved first and last residue. A D gene is named only where the DNA matches it firmly. Clone size appears in some rows only: once, few, many, or a class for an expanded clone.

clone_size	v_call	cdr3_length	d_call	j_call	cdr3_aa	cdr3_nt
-	TRBV5-5	14	TRBD2	TRBJ2-7	CASTFREGFYEQYF	TGTGCCAGCACTTTTCGGGAGGGCTTCTACGAGCAGTACTTC
-	TRBV29-1	15	TRBD2	TRBJ2-7	CSVELAGGPDYEQYF	TGCAGCGTTGAGTTAGCGGGGGGGCCAGATTACGAGCAGTACTTC
-	TRBV28	14	-	TRBJ2-5	CASSFLLGSETQYF	TGTGCCAGCAGTTTTTTGCTGGGTAGTGAGACCCAGTACTTC
-	TRBV4-1	15	-	TRBJ1-3	CASSQDIGTGNTIYF	TGCGCCAGCAGCCAAGATATCGGGACTGGAAACACCATATATTTT
-	TRBV27	14	-	TRBJ2-7	CASSFREVGYEQYF	TGTGCCAGCAGTTTCAGGGAAGTAGGCTACGAGCAGTACTTC
-	TRBV6-2/TRBV6-3	16	-	TRBJ2-3	CASSLRLPGPADTQYF	TGTGCCAGCAGTCTAAGGCTTCCCGGTCCCGCAGATACGCAGTATTTT
-	TRBV12-3/TRBV12-4	15	TRBD2	TRBJ2-7	CASSSGGEGSYEQYF	TGTGCCAGCAGTTCGGGAGGGGAGGGCAGCTACGAGCAGTACTTC
few	TRBV3-1	14	TRBD2	TRBJ2-5	CASSPYLGAGEQYF	TGTGCCAGCAGCCCATACTTGGGAGCGGGGGAGCAGTACTTC
few	TRBV24-1	13	-	TRBJ2-3	CATRDSSTDTQYF	TGTGCCACCAGGGACAGCTCGACAGATACGCAGTATTTT
-	TRBV4-1	14	TRBD2	TRBJ2-1	CASTPTGGNNEQFF	TGCGCCAGCACCCCGACCGGGGGGAACAATGAGCAGTTCTTC
-	TRBV9	14	-	TRBJ2-7	CASSASQTPYEQYF	TGTGCCAGCAGCGCCTCCCAAACCCCCTACGAGCAGTACTTC
-	TRBV9	16	TRBD2	TRBJ2-3	CASSVEERGFTDTQYF	TGTGCCAGCAGCGTAGAAGAGCGGGGATTCACAGATACGCAGTATTTT
-	TRBV4-2	17	-	TRBJ2-1	CASSQDRVGAPNNEQFF	TGTGCCAGCAGCCAAGATCGAGTGGGGGCCCCGAACAATGAGCAGTTCTTC